Listed below are T cell receptor beta chains from one sample, sequenced in a study of blood T cell repertoires in COVID-19. Profiled with immunoSEQ multiplex PCR; TCRdb holds only in-frame clones, not every one. The top ten clones hold about 7.2% of a sample with some 220,000 clones, roughly 80% of them seen once. The sequenced sample consisted of peripheral blood. The receptors shown here come from a woman aged 70-85 years with acute or convalescent COVID-19. Each CDR3 is given with its conserved first and last residue. Each record gives: V gene, D gene, CDR3 length, J gene, clone size, CDR3 DNA, CDR3 protein. The D gene is left open where the match is weak. Clone sizes are given selectively: once, few, many, or a class where the clone is expanded.

V gene: TRBV30; D gene: NA; CDR3 length: 11; J gene: TRBJ1-2; clone size: NA; CDR3 DNA: TGTGCCTGGAGTGCGCGGGGTGGCTACACCTTC; CDR3 protein: CAWSARGGYTF
V gene: TRBV25-1; D gene: NA; CDR3 length: 13; J gene: TRBJ1-2; clone size: NA; CDR3 DNA: TGTGCCAGCAGGATGGACAGCCACTATGGCTACACCTTC; CDR3 protein: CASRMDSHYGYTF
V gene: TRBV4-3; D gene: NA; CDR3 length: 14; J gene: TRBJ2-7; clone size: few; CDR3 DNA: TGCGCCAGCAGCCAAGATACGCGAGGAAATGAGCAGTACTTC; CDR3 protein: CASSQDTRGNEQYF
V gene: TRBV25-1; D gene: NA; CDR3 length: 14; J gene: TRBJ1-2; clone size: NA; CDR3 DNA: TGTGCCAGCAGTGAATATAGCGGCTCCTATGGCTACACCTTC; CDR3 protein: CASSEYSGSYGYTF
V gene: TRBV19; D gene: TRBD1; CDR3 length: 12; J gene: TRBJ2-7; clone size: many; CDR3 DNA: TGTGCCAGTAGAGGGGGCCTCTACGAGCAGTACTTC; CDR3 protein: CASRGGLYEQYF
V gene: TRBV4-1; D gene: NA; CDR3 length: 13; J gene: TRBJ1-1; clone size: many; CDR3 DNA: TGCGCCTCCGGGTGGGGGGACGACAGTAAAGCTTTCTTT; CDR3 protein: CASGWGDDSKAFF
V gene: TRBV10-2; D gene: NA; CDR3 length: 15; J gene: TRBJ2-1; clone size: NA; CDR3 DNA: TGCGCCAGCAGTCCGTGGGCGGGGGCGTACAATGAGCAGTTCTTC; CDR3 protein: CASSPWAGAYNEQFF
V gene: TRBV29-1; D gene: TRBD2; CDR3 length: 14; J gene: TRBJ2-3; clone size: once; CDR3 DNA: TGCAGCGTGATAACTAGCGGGGGGGCTGGGACGCAGTATTTT; CDR3 protein: CSVITSGGAGTQYF
V gene: TRBV6-6; D gene: NA; CDR3 length: 12; J gene: TRBJ1-1; clone size: once; CDR3 DNA: TGTGCCAGCAGGGCTTGGAACACTGAAGCTTTCTTT; CDR3 protein: CASRAWNTEAFF
V gene: TRBV5-6; D gene: NA; CDR3 length: 14; J gene: TRBJ1-2; clone size: NA; CDR3 DNA: TGTGCCAGCAGCCCGGCCGGGGGGGGGAATGGCTACACCTTC; CDR3 protein: CASSPAGGGNGYTF
V gene: TRBV18; D gene: TRBD1; CDR3 length: 19; J gene: TRBJ2-2; clone size: NA; CDR3 DNA: TGTGCCAGCTCACCACCGACGACAGGGTCCTTCTTCCCGACCGGGGAGCTGTTTTTT; CDR3 protein: CASSPPTTGSFFPTGELFF
V gene: TRBV9; D gene: NA; CDR3 length: 13; J gene: TRBJ1-1; clone size: NA; CDR3 DNA: TGTGCCAGCAGCGTAGGTTCGGTGACTGAAGCTTTCTTT; CDR3 protein: CASSVGSVTEAFF
V gene: TRBV10-3; D gene: NA; CDR3 length: 13; J gene: TRBJ2-7; clone size: NA; CDR3 DNA: TGTGCCATCTACGACAGGCAGACCTACGAGCAGTACTTC; CDR3 protein: CAIYDRQTYEQYF
V gene: TRBV4-3; D gene: NA; CDR3 length: 18; J gene: TRBJ1-3; clone size: NA; CDR3 DNA: TGCGCCAGCAGCCAAGAGCCAGGACGGAGGACCTCTGGAAACACCATATATTTT; CDR3 protein: CASSQEPGRRTSGNTIYF
V gene: TRBV6-2/TRBV6-3; D gene: TRBD2; CDR3 length: 18; J gene: TRBJ2-3; clone size: NA; CDR3 DNA: TGTGCCAGCAGTTACTCGAGGTCCCTAGCGGGGGGGCCAAATACGCAGTATTTT; CDR3 protein: CASSYSRSLAGGPNTQYF
V gene: TRBV12-3/TRBV12-4; D gene: TRBD1; CDR3 length: 12; J gene: TRBJ1-2; clone size: NA; CDR3 DNA: TGTGCCAGCAGTTGGGGACAGTATGGCTACACCTTC; CDR3 protein: CASSWGQYGYTF
V gene: TRBV12-3/TRBV12-4; D gene: NA; CDR3 length: 12; J gene: TRBJ2-5; clone size: once; CDR3 DNA: TGTGCCAGCAGTTTAGCCTCAGGGACCCAGTACTTC; CDR3 protein: CASSLASGTQYF
V gene: TRBV7-9; D gene: NA; CDR3 length: 14; J gene: TRBJ1-1; clone size: NA; CDR3 DNA: TGTGCCAGCAGCTTTAAAGCCATGAACACTGAAGCTTTCTTT; CDR3 protein: CASSFKAMNTEAFF
V gene: TRBV12-3/TRBV12-4; D gene: TRBD1; CDR3 length: 13; J gene: TRBJ1-6; clone size: NA; CDR3 DNA: TGTGCCAGCACCAGACAGGGAAGTTCACCCCTCCACTTT; CDR3 protein: CASTRQGSSPLHF
V gene: TRBV7-2; D gene: TRBD2; CDR3 length: 18; J gene: TRBJ2-7; clone size: NA; CDR3 DNA: TGTGCCAGCAGCTCTCGGACTAGCGGGGGGTATAGCTCCTACGAGCAGTACTTC; CDR3 protein: CASSSRTSGGYSSYEQYF
V gene: TRBV7-2; D gene: NA; CDR3 length: 16; J gene: TRBJ2-4; clone size: NA; CDR3 DNA: TGTGCCAGCAGCTTTAGGCCGGGGAACGCCAAAAACATTCAGTACTTC; CDR3 protein: CASSFRPGNAKNIQYF
V gene: TRBV3-1/TRBV3-2; D gene: NA; CDR3 length: 17; J gene: TRBJ2-2; clone size: NA; CDR3 DNA: TGTGCCAGCAGCCAAGATCCAAGGGGCGCGAACACCGGGGAGCTGTTTTTT; CDR3 protein: CASSQDPRGANTGELFF
V gene: TRBV19; D gene: NA; CDR3 length: 13; J gene: TRBJ1-1; clone size: few; CDR3 DNA: TGTGCCAGTAAATCCAGGGTTTTCACTGAAGCTTTCTTT; CDR3 protein: CASKSRVFTEAFF
V gene: TRBV27; D gene: TRBD1; CDR3 length: 14; J gene: TRBJ2-2; clone size: NA; CDR3 DNA: TGTGCCAGCTGGACAGGGGTGGGTTACGGGGAGCTGTTTTTT; CDR3 protein: CASWTGVGYGELFF
V gene: TRBV7-2; D gene: TRBD1; CDR3 length: 18; J gene: TRBJ2-2; clone size: NA; CDR3 DNA: TGTGCCAGCAGCTTAAACGACAGGGTGTTTCGTGCCACCGGGGAGCTGTTTTTT; CDR3 protein: CASSLNDRVFRATGELFF
V gene: TRBV5-5; D gene: NA; CDR3 length: 12; J gene: TRBJ2-5; clone size: NA; CDR3 DNA: TGTGCCAGCAGCGTTCGGGAAGAGACCCAGTACTTC; CDR3 protein: CASSVREETQYF
V gene: TRBV9; D gene: NA; CDR3 length: 14; J gene: TRBJ1-1; clone size: NA; CDR3 DNA: TGTGCCAGCAGCTCGCGGGGGGGGCAGCCTGAAGCTTTCTTT; CDR3 protein: CASSSRGGQPEAFF
V gene: TRBV5-1; D gene: NA; CDR3 length: 13; J gene: TRBJ1-1; clone size: NA; CDR3 DNA: TGCGCCAGCAGCTTGGGCGTGAACACTGAAGCTTTCTTT; CDR3 protein: CASSLGVNTEAFF
V gene: TRBV5-8; D gene: NA; CDR3 length: 14; J gene: TRBJ1-2; clone size: NA; CDR3 DNA: TGTGCCAGCAGCTTCATCAGGGTAACCTATGGCTACACCTTC; CDR3 protein: CASSFIRVTYGYTF
V gene: TRBV7-8; D gene: NA; CDR3 length: 12; J gene: TRBJ1-2; clone size: NA; CDR3 DNA: TGTGCCAGCAGCTTAGACCGGGAGGGCTACACCTTC; CDR3 protein: CASSLDREGYTF
V gene: TRBV6-2/TRBV6-3; D gene: TRBD2; CDR3 length: 18; J gene: TRBJ2-7; clone size: NA; CDR3 DNA: TGTGCCAGCAGTTACAGCGGGACCTCGTTCCGAGGCCCCCACGAGCAGTACTTC; CDR3 protein: CASSYSGTSFRGPHEQYF
V gene: TRBV6-2/TRBV6-3; D gene: NA; CDR3 length: 14; J gene: TRBJ2-2; clone size: many; CDR3 DNA: TGTGCCAGCAGCCTTTCGGAGAGGCCCGGGGAGCTGTTTTTT; CDR3 protein: CASSLSERPGELFF
V gene: TRBV3-1/TRBV3-2; D gene: NA; CDR3 length: 18; J gene: TRBJ2-1; clone size: NA; CDR3 DNA: TGTGCCAGCAGCCAAGAAGAGGGGGGGCCGAGCTCCTACAATGAGCAGTTCTTC; CDR3 protein: CASSQEEGGPSSYNEQFF